This T cell receptor (beta chain) was captured by sequencing in a study of response to subunit inactivated influenza vaccine. Study conclusions and caveats: Authors suggested seasonal influenza vaccinations each recruit few new T cells.

From germline, CDR1 is DFQATT and CDR2 SNEGSKA (reference sequence). Trimming took off 0 bases at V and 8 bases at J, with 17 bases between the two ends. This CDR3 comprises 15 residues. In TCRdb, the RT-PCR reads were re-called with MiXCR into one record per CDR3 protein. The data contain under 200,000 distinct CDR3 sequences, roughly a tenth of them singletons. Worth noting for this clonotype: Antigen: not known.

This rearrangement joins TRBV20-1 to TRBJ2-1; weak D call: TRBD2 (6 bases). The receptor's source is a man over 45 who received an inactivated influenza vaccine. Sequencing was performed on non-naive T cells sorted from PBMCs, taken about 40 days after vaccination. The CDR3 loop is CSAREPSTSVDEQFF. For the CDR3, the DNA is TGCAGTGCTAGAGAACCGTCGACTAGTGTCGATGAGCAGTTCTTC.